The 3 T cell receptor beta chains below all came from one sample that was sequenced in a study of blood T cell repertoires in COVID-19. Only in-frame clones appear in the TCRdb table, and some are missing; sequencing was by immunoSEQ multiplex PCR. The table lists around 250,000 clones, approximately 88% of them singletons. The specimen sequenced was PBMCs or T cells enriched from blood (not recorded which). The receptors shown here come from a woman aged 40 to 55 with acute COVID-19.

The rearrangement uses TRBV3-1 (or the pseudogene TRBV3-2) and TRBJ2-6; maybe TRBD2 (6 bases). Germline loops: CDR1 LGHDT, CDR2 YNNKEL (reference sequence). V was pared by 4 bases and J by 8 bases, with 18 bases between. This CDR3 has 16 residues. The CDR3 DNA sequence: TGTGCCAGCAGCCCAGAGCGGGCGCGGGGAACCAACGTCCTGACTTTC. Translation gives CASSPERARGTNVLTF.

J is TRBJ1-5 and V is TRBV7-2; D unresolved. The length of the CDR3 is 15 residues. V was trimmed by 5 bases and J by 0 bases, leaving 11 bases between them. Germline CDR1 and CDR2: SGHTA and FQGNSA. The CDR3 here is CASSLDILSNQPQHF. The CDR3 DNA sequence: TGTGCCAGCAGCCTTGACATCCTTAGCAATCAGCCCCAGCATTTT. Full variable domain (missing parts from reference TRBV7-2 and TRBJ1-5): GAGVSQSPSNKVTEKGKDVELRCDPISGHTALYWYRQSLGQGLEFLIYFQGNSAPDKSGLPSDRFSAERTGGSVSTLTIQRTQQEDSAVYLCASSLDILSNQPQHFGDGTRLSIL.

V usage is TRBV15 and J usage is TRBJ2-1; TRBD1 agrees at 10 bases. From germline, CDR1 is LNHNV and CDR2 YYDKDF (reference sequence). The CDR3 loop spans 17 amino acids. With 1 base clipped from V and 0 bases from J, the junction kept 3 bases outside the gene matches. CDR3 sequence reads: CATSRAGQGSSYNEQFF. The CDR3 DNA is TGTGCCACCAGCAGAGCGGGACAGGGGAGCTCCTACAATGAGCAGTTCTTC.